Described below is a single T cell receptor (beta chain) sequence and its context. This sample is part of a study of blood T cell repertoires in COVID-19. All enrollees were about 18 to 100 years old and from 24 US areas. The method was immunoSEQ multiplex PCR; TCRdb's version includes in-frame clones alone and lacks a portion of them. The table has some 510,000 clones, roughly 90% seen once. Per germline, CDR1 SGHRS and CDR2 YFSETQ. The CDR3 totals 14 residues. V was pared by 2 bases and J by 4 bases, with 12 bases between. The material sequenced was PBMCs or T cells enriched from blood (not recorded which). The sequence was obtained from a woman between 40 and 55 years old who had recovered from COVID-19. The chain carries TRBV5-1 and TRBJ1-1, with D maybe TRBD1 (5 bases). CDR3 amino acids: CASSFQGYGTEAFF. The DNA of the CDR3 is TGCGCCAGCAGCTTCCAGGGATATGGCACTGAAGCTTTCTTT.